This T cell receptor beta chain emerged from a study of OX40 agonist ivuxolimab in advanced cancers. Study observations and caveats: Near-lowest levels of clonal expansion characterized partial responders at 0.1-3.0 mg/kg.

Remarks on this clone: Its antigen is as yet unknown.

Only in-frame clones appear in the TCRdb table, and some are missing; sequencing was by immunoSEQ multiplex PCR. The sample lists 40,000 to 50,000 clones; less than 90% were seen once. V lost 2 bases and J 7 bases, leaving 15 bases between the germline ends. This CDR3 comprises 15 residues. Germline CDR1 SGHTA, CDR2 FQGTGA. Sequenced here: CD4+ or CD8+ T cells sorted from blood, sampled in a trial of the OX40 agonist ivuxolimab. This clonotype was sampled from an adult with an advanced solid tumor such as melanoma, head and neck, liver or kidney cancer. The chain links TRBV7-3 to TRBJ2-1; D gene ambiguous. CDR3 amino acids: CASSLVGSSTNEQFF. In DNA, the CDR3 is TGTGCCAGCAGCTTAGTAGGGTCCAGTACGAATGAGCAGTTCTTC.